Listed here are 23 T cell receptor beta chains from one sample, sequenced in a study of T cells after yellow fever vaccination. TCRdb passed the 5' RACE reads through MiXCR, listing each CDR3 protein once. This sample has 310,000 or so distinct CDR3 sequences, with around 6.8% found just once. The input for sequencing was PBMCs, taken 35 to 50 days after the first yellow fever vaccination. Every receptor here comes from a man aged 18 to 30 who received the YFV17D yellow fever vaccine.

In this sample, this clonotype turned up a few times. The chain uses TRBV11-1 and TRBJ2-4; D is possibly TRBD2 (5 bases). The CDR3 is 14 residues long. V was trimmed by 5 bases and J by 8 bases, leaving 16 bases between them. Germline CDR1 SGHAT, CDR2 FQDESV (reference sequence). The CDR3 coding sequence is TGTGCCAGCAGCCACGGGCGCGGGCAGGACATTCAGTACTTC. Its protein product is CASSHGRGQDIQYF.

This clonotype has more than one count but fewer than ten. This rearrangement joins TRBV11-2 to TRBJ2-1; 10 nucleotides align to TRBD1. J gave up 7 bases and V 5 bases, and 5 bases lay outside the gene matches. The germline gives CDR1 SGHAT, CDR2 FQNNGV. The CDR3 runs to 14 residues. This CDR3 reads CASSPDRGENEQFF. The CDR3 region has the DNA TGTGCCAGCAGCCCGGACAGGGGGGAAAATGAGCAGTTCTTC.

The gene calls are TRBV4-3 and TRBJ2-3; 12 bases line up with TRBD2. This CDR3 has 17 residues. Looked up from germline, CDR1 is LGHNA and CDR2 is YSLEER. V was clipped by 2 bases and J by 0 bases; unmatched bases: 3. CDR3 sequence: CASSQPGLAGSTDTQYF. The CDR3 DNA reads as TGCGCCAGCAGCCAACCTGGACTAGCGGGGAGCACAGATACGCAGTATTTT.

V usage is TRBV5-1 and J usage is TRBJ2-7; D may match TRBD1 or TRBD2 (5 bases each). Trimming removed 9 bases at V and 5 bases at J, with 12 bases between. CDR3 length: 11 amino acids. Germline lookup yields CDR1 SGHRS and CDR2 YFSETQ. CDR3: CATRVGDEQYF. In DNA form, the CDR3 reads TGCGCCACCCGTGTGGGGGACGAGCAGTACTTC.

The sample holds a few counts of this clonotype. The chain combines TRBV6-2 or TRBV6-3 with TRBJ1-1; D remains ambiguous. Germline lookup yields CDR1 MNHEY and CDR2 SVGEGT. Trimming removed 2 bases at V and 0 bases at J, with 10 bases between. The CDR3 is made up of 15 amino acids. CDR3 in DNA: TGTGCCAGCAGTTACATGGAGAGAATGAACACTGAAGCTTTCTTT. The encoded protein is CASSYMERMNTEAFF.

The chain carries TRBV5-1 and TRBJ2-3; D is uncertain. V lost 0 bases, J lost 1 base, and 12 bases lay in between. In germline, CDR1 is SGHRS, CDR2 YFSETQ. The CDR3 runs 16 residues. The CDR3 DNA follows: TGCGCCAGCAGCTTGGGGAAGGTCTTCGGCACAGATACGCAGTATTTT. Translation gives CASSLGKVFGTDTQYF.

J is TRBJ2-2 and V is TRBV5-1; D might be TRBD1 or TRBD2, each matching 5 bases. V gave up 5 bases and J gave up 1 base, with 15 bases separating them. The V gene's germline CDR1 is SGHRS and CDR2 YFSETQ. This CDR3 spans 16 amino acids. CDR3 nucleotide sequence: TGCGCCAGCAGATCCGGGGCAAACCTGAACACCGGGGAGCTGTTTTTT. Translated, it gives CASRSGANLNTGELFF.

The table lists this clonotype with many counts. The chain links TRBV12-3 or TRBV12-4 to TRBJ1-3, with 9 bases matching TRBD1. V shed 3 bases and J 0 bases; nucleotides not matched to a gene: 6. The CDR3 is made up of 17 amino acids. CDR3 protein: CASSLGTGSLSGNTIYF. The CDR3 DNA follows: TGTGCCAGCAGTTTGGGGACAGGGAGCCTCTCTGGAAACACCATATATTTT.

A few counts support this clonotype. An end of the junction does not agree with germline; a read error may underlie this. CDR3 in amino acids: CASSSLGTHCLF. Written as DNA, the CDR3 is TGTGCCAGCAGCTCTCTCGGGACCCACTGCCTTTTC. The chain links TRBV5-4 to TRBJ2-7; perhaps D is TRBD1 or TRBD2 (5 bases each). CDR3 length: 12 amino acids. Per germline, CDR1 SGHNT and CDR2 YYREEE (reference sequence).

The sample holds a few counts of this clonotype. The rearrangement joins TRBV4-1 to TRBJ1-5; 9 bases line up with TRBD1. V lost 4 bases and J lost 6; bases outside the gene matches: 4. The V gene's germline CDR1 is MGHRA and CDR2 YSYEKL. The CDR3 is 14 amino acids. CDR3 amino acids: CASSPRDRVQPQHF. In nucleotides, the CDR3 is TGCGCCAGCAGCCCCCGGGACAGGGTTCAGCCCCAGCATTTT.

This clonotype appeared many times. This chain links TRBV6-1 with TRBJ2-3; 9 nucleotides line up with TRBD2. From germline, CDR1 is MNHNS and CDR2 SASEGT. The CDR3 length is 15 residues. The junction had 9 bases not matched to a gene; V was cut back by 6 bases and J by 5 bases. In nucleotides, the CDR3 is TGTGCCAGCAGCCGACGCGGGGGGGCCTTAGATACGCAGTATTTT. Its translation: CASSRRGGALDTQYF.

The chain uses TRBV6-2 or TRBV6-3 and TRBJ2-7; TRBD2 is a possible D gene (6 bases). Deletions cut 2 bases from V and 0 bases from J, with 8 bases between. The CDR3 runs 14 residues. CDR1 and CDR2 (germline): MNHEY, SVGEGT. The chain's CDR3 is CASSYGGNSYEQYF. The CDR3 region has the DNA TGTGCCAGCAGTTACGGGGGGAACTCCTACGAGCAGTACTTC.

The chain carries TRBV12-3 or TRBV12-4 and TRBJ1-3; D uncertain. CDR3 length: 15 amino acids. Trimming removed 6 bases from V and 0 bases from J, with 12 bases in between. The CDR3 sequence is CASSVDGRSGNTIYF. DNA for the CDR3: TGTGCCAGCAGCGTGGACGGACGCTCTGGAAACACCATATATTTT.

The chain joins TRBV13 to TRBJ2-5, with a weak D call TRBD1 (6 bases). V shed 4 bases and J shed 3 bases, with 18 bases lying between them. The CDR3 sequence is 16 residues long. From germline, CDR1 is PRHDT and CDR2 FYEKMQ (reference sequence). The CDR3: CASSSTIPRTEETQYF. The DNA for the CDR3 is TGTGCCAGCAGCTCAACCATTCCCCGGACAGAAGAGACCCAGTACTTC.

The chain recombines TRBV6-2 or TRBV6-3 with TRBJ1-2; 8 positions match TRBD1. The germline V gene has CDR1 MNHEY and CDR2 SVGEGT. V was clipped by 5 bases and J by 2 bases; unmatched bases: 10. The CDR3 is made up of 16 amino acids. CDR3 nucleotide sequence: TGTGCCAGCAGTCCCGGACAGGGAACCGCAAACTATGGCTACACCTTC. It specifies CASSPGQGTANYGYTF.

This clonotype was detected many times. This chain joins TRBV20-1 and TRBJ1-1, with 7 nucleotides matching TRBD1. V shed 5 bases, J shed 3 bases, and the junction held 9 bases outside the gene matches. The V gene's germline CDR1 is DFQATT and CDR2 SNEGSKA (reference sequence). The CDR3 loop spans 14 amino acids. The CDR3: CSAGQAAGDTEAFF. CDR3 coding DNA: TGCAGTGCTGGACAGGCGGCAGGAGACACTGAAGCTTTCTTT.

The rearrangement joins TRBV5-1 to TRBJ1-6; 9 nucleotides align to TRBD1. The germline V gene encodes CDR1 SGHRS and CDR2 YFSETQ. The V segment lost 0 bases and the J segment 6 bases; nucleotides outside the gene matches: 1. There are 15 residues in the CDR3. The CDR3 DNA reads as TGCGCCAGCAGCTTGGGACAGGGGGTTAATTCACCCCTCCACTTT. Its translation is CASSLGQGVNSPLHF.

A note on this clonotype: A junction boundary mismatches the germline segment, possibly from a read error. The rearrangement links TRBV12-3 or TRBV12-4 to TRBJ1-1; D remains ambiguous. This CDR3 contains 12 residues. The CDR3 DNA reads TGTGCCAGCAGTTTGGCGAACACTCAAGCTTTCTTT. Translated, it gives CASSLANTQAFF.

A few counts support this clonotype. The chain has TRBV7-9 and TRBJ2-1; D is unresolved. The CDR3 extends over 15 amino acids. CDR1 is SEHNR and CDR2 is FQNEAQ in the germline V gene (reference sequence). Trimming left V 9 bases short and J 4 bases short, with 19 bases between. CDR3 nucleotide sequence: TGTGCCAGAGATGGAGTGTACGGAGAATACAATGAGCAGTTCTTC. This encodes CARDGVYGEYNEQFF.

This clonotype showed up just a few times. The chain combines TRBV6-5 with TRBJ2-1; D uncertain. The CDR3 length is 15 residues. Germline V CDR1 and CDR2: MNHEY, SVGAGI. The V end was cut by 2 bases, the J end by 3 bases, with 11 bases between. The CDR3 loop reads CASSYGIPNYNEQFF. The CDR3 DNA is TGTGCCAGCAGTTACGGGATTCCAAACTACAATGAGCAGTTCTTC.

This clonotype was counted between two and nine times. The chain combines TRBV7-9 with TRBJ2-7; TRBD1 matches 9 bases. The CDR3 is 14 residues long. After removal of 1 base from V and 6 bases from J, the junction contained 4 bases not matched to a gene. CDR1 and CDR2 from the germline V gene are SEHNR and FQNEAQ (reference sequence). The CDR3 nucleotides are TGTGCCAGCAGCTTAGACAGGGGGCTCCGCGAGCAGTACGTC. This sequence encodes CASSLDRGLREQYV.

The chain's CDR3 is CAWSFGNTDTQYF. CDR3 DNA: TGTGCCTGGAGTTTTGGTAACACAGATACGCAGTATTTT. The chain is built from TRBV30 and TRBJ2-3, with D uncertain. Per the germline V gene, CDR1 is GTSNPN and CDR2 is SVGIG (reference sequence). Trimming took 2 bases from V and 2 from J, leaving 8 bases between them. The CDR3 is 13 residues long.

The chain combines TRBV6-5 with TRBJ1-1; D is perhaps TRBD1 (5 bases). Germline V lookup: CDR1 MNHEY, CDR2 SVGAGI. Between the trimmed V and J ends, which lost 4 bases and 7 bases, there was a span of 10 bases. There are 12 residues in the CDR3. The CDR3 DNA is TGTGCCAGCAGTTTTAGGGGTGGTGAAGCTTTCTTT. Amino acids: CASSFRGGEAFF.